This TCR beta chain came from a study of cytomegalovirus exposure and HLA in healthy donors. Profiled with immunoSEQ multiplex PCR; TCRdb holds only in-frame clones, not every one. The sample contains under 85,000 clones, about 91% of which appear only once. Concerning this clone itself: Its antigen is not identified.

Germline loops: CDR1 SEHNR, CDR2 FQNEAQ (reference sequence). Trimming pared 1 base from V and 0 bases from J, leaving 13 bases between. CDR3 length: 17 residues. General study points: The study recorded over 150 TCR beta chains that were cytomegalovirus-associated. Reports credit the classifier with highly specific, highly sensitive diagnosis of cytomegalovirus status.

This sequence was found in a man younger than 30 in good health and CMV-seropositive. V is TRBV7-9 and J is TRBJ1-5; D gene unclear. Source material: PBMCs. The CDR3 region is CASSLVTGSYSNQPQHF. The CDR3, as DNA: TGTGCCAGCAGCTTAGTAACGGGATCCTATAGCAATCAGCCCCAGCATTTT. The full variable domain, with the rest looked up from reference TRBV7-9 and TRBJ1-5, is DTGVSQNPRHKITKRGQNVTFRCDPISEHNRLYWYRQTLGQGPEFLTYFQNEAQLEKSRLLSDRFSAERPKGSFSTLEIQRTEQGDSAMYLCASSLVTGSYSNQPQHFGDGTRLSIL.